This TCR beta chain was recorded in a study of cytomegalovirus exposure and HLA in healthy donors. The primer mix had 60 Vbeta and 13 Jbeta primers. TCRdb keeps only in-frame clones here, not all; method: immunoSEQ multiplex PCR. The sample lists fewer than 250,000 clones; around 86% were seen once. Points from the study as a whole: The later analysis indicated that the majority of CMV-associated TCR beta chains appeared HLA-restricted. It was reportedly the case that the classifier diagnosed cytomegalovirus status with high specificity and sensitivity. A later examination showed that TCR association rates differed by HLA locus, with DRB1 most and HLA-C fewest. Several of the most significant clusters appeared, in a later analysis, to be linked to common viral pathogens.

The J segment lost 5 bases and the V segment lost 2 bases, leaving 2 bases of the junction unmatched. Germline CDR1 and CDR2: KGHSH and LQKENI. The CDR3 is 14 amino acids. This clone was counted a single time. The antigen remains unidentified. The V gene is TRBV18, the J gene TRBJ2-3; 9 nucleotides match TRBD1. The TCR comes from a woman aged 45-65 years in good health and CMV-seropositive. Input material: PBMCs. This chain's CDR3 is CASSPATGGDTQYF. The CDR3 coding sequence is TGTGCCAGCTCACCAGCGACAGGGGGAGATACGCAGTATTTT.